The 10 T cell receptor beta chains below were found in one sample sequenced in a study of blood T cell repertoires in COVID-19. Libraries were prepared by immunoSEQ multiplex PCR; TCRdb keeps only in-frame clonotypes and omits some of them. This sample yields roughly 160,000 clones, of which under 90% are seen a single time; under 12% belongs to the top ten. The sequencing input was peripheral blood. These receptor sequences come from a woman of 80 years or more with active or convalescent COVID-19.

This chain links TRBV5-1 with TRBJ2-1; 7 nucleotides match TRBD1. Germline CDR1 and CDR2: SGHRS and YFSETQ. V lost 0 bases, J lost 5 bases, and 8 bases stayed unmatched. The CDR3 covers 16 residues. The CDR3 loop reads CASSLGDRAVDNEQFF. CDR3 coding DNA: TGCGCCAGCAGCTTGGGAGACAGGGCAGTAGACAATGAGCAGTTCTTC.

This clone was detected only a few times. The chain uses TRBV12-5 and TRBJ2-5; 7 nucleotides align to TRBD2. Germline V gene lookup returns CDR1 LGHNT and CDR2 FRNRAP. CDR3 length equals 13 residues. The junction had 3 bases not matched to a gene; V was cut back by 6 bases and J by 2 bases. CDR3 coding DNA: TGTGCTAGTGGAGCTAGCGGTCAAGAGACCCAGTACTTC. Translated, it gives CASGASGQETQYF. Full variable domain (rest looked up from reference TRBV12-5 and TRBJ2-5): DARVTQTPRHKVTEMGQEVTMRCQPILGHNTVFWYRQTMMQGLELLAYFRNRAPLDDSGMPKDRFSAEMPDATLATLKIQPSEPRDSAVYFCASGASGQETQYFGPGTRLLVL.

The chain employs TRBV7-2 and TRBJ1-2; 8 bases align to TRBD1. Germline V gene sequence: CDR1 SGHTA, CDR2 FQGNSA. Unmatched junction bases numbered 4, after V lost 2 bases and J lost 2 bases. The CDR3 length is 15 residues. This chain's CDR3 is CASSLNRGGNYGYTF. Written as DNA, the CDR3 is TGTGCCAGCAGCTTAAACAGGGGGGGGAACTATGGCTACACCTTC.

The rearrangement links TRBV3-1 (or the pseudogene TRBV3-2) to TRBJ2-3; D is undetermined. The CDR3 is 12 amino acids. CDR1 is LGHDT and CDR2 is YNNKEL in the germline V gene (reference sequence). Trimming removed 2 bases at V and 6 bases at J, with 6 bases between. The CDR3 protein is CASSQLLDTQYF. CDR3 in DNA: TGTGCCAGCAGCCAACTATTGGATACGCAGTATTTT.

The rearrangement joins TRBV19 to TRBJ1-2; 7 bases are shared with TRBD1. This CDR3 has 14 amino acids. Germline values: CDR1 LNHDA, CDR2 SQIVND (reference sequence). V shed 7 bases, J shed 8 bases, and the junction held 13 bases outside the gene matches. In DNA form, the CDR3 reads TGTGCCAGTACCCCAACCGGACAGGCTAGGGGCTACACCTTC. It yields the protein CASTPTGQARGYTF.

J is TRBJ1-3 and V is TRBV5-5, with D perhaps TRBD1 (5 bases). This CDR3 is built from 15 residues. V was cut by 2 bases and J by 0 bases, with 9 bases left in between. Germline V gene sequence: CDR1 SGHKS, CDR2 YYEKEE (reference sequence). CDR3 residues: CASSFGQGSGNTIYF. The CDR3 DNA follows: TGTGCCAGCAGCTTTGGTCAGGGCTCTGGAAACACCATATATTTT.

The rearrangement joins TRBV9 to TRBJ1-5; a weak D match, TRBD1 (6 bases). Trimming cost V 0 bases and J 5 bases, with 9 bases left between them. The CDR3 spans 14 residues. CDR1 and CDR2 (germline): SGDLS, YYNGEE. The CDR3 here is CASSVAGQYQPQHF. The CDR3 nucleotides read TGTGCCAGCAGCGTAGCTGGACAGTATCAGCCCCAGCATTTT.

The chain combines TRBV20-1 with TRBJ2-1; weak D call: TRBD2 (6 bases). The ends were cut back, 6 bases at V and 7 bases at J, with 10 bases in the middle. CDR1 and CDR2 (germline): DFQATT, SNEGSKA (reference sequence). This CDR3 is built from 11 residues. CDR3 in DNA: TGCAGTGCAGAGCGGGTTAATGAGCAGTTCTTC. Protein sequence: CSAERVNEQFF.

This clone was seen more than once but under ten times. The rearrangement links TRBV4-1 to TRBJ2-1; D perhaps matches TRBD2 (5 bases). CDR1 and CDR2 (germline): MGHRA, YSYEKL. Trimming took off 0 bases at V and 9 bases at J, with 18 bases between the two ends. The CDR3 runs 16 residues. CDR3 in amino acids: CASSQDDRGGFAEQFF. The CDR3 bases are TGCGCCAGCAGCCAAGATGACCGAGGAGGTTTTGCTGAGCAGTTCTTC.

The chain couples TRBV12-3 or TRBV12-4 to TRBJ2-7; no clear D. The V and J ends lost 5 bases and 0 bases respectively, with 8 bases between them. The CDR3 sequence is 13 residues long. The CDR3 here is CASSTARSYEQYF. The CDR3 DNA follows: TGTGCCAGCAGTACAGCACGCTCCTACGAGCAGTACTTC.